This is a list of T cell receptor beta chains from one sample in a study of T cell changes during pregnancy in multiple sclerosis. Some clones are missing from TCRdb's copy, which holds only in-frame ones; the method was immunoSEQ multiplex PCR. The table has tens of thousands of clones, over 85% seen once; the top ten hold 1.4%. The starting material was peripheral blood, obtained in the third trimester of pregnancy. These receptor sequences come from a female donor in good health, enrolled as a control in a pregnancy study. Both conserved end residues are part of each CDR3.

V gene	J gene	CDR3 protein
TRBV19	TRBJ1-1	CASSPRGLNTEAFF
TRBV7-2	TRBJ2-7	CASSLRQTYEQYF
TRBV7-9	TRBJ2-5	CASSLTAGGEETQYF
TRBV4-1	TRBJ2-7	CASSQQDTDGYEQYF
TRBV27	TRBJ2-6	CASSLSGSGNPGANVLTF
TRBV7-9	TRBJ1-1	CASSLVRETAEAFF
TRBV28	TRBJ2-7	CASSLTSSYEQYF
TRBV28	TRBJ1-1	CASSSHGLNTEAFF
TRBV6-1	TRBJ2-5	CASRQGLETQYF
TRBV5-1	TRBJ2-7	CASSYGTSGKGEQYF
TRBV4-1	TRBJ1-1	CASSRTGEAFF
TRBV5-6	TRBJ2-7	CASSLEQGIGEQYF
TRBV28	TRBJ1-1	CASNRQPEAFF
TRBV5-4	TRBJ2-2	CASSPGDHSGELFF
TRBV28	TRBJ2-5	CASSGLAGDRETQYF
TRBV7-2	TRBJ2-7	CASSPRTGSEQYF
TRBV4-1	TRBJ2-7	CASSQVVENEQYF
TRBV7-2	TRBJ2-3	CASSISLVDTQYF
TRBV5-1	TRBJ2-1	CASSLDHGSYNEQFF
TRBV27	TRBJ1-5	CASSLAGTGGVTQPQHF
TRBV4-1	TRBJ1-4	CASSQSRQPNEKLFF
TRBV18	TRBJ1-1	CASSPRTGVNTEAFF
TRBV7-2	TRBJ2-7	CASSFRTGGREQYF
TRBV5-1	TRBJ1-5	CASSLGGDNQPQHF
TRBV4-2	TRBJ2-2	CASSQVGPEGGLAGGELFF
TRBV27	TRBJ2-3	CASSSLAGMALDTQYF
TRBV7-2	TRBJ2-7	CASSQGGYEQYF
TRBV28	TRBJ1-3	CASTKGQGGGNTIYF